Listed below are T cell receptor beta chains from one sample, sequenced in a study of blood T cells in healthy people across ages. TCRdb redid the calling of the 5' RACE reads with MiXCR, one entry per CDR3 protein. This table holds about 780,000 distinct CDR3 sequences, more than 35% found once. The sample consisted of blood. The source is a man older than 75 in good health. CDR3s include the opening cysteine and the closing phenylalanine or tryptophan. The order of the fields is CDR3 DNA, CDR3 protein, D gene, clone size, J gene, V gene. D genes are given only for firm matches. Not all rows give a size; the values are once, few, many and, for expanded clones, a class.

TGCAGCGTTTATGAGCCCGGGAGCTACAATGAGCAGTACTTC CSVYEPGSYNEQYF NA NA TRBJ2-7 TRBV29-1
TGTGCCAGCAGCTTAGTGCAGACCCTCTACGAGCAGTACTTC CASSLVQTLYEQYF NA few TRBJ2-7 TRBV7-2
TGTGCCTGGAGCTGGGGTGGGAGTGGAGAGACCCAGTACTTC CAWSWGGSGETQYF NA NA TRBJ2-5 TRBV30
TGCGCCAACCGGCCGACAGGGCCTGGGGCCAACGTCCTGACTTTC CANRPTGPGANVLTF TRBD1 NA TRBJ2-6 TRBV10-1
TGTGCCAGCAGTTGGTCTGTGGACATAGCACCCTACGAGCAGTTCTTC CASSWSVDIAPYEQFF NA few TRBJ2-1 TRBV12-3/TRBV12-4
TGTGCCAGCAGTTTCCCGATCCAGACTAACACTGAAGCTTTCTTT CASSFPIQTNTEAFF NA NA TRBJ1-1 TRBV6-6
TGCAGCGTTGAAGGGGTAGCGGAAGAGACCCAGTACTTC CSVEGVAEETQYF NA few TRBJ2-5 TRBV29-1
TGTGCCAGCAGCTCAATAATGCACCCTGATGAGCAGCAGTACTTC CASSSIMHPDEQQYF NA few TRBJ2-7 TRBV7-3
TGTGCCAGCAGCTTATATCGGACAAACACCGGGGAGCTGTTTTTT CASSLYRTNTGELFF NA NA TRBJ2-2 TRBV7-2
TGTGCCAGCAGCTCCCGGACTAGGGAGGTGGATACGCAGTATTTT CASSSRTREVDTQYF TRBD2 NA TRBJ2-3 TRBV5-6
TGTGCCAGCAGTTTAGGTTTTAGGGCCGAGTTCTTC CASSLGFRAEFF NA few TRBJ2-1 TRBV12-3/TRBV12-4
TGTGCCAGCAGTGCGTCCGGGACAGGGCTTAACGAGCAGTACTTC CASSASGTGLNEQYF TRBD1 NA TRBJ2-7 TRBV28
TGTGCCAGCAGTGTTAATTCCGGGACCCAAGAGACCCAGTACTTC CASSVNSGTQETQYF NA few TRBJ2-5 TRBV12-3/TRBV12-4
TGTGCCACCTCGAAAAATAGGGGCACAGATACGCAGTATTTT CATSKNRGTDTQYF NA few TRBJ2-3 TRBV2
TGCAGTGCACCCGACGGCGGGAGCACAGATACGCAGTATTTT CSAPDGGSTDTQYF NA NA TRBJ2-3 TRBV20-1
TGTGCCAGCACGAGGGTGACCGGGACTAGTCAGAATGAGCAGTTCTTC CASTRVTGTSQNEQFF TRBD2 once TRBJ2-1 TRBV6-1
TGTGCCAGCAGTTCTACCGGGACGTACGGCTACACCTTC CASSSTGTYGYTF NA NA TRBJ1-2 TRBV28
TGTGCTAGCAGCCGCGGCGGTCCGTACTTC CASSRGGPYF NA NA TRBJ2-7 TRBV7-7
TGTGCCAGCAGCTCGAGGACTAGCGGGATGGTAGATACGCAGTATTTT CASSSRTSGMVDTQYF TRBD2 NA TRBJ2-3 TRBV13
TGCGCCAGCAGTGAGGTCCTCCGAGGTGAGCAGTACTTC CASSEVLRGEQYF NA NA TRBJ2-7 TRBV10-1
TGCGCCAGCAGCTTGACAGCGGACAGGGTAGGTGAGCAGTTCTTC CASSLTADRVGEQFF TRBD1 few TRBJ2-1 TRBV5-1
TGTGCCAGTAGTATAGAAGCAACAGGGGCGAGCTCCTACAATGAGCAGTTCTTC CASSIEATGASSYNEQFF TRBD1 NA TRBJ2-1 TRBV19
TGTGCCACCAGTGATAAACGGGACAGAAGATACGAGCAGTACTTC CATSDKRDRRYEQYF TRBD1 NA TRBJ2-7 TRBV24-1
TGTGCCAGCAGCCAAGCCAATTCACCCCTCCACTTT CASSQANSPLHF NA NA TRBJ1-6 TRBV3-1
TGTGCCACCAGCCCCCCGTTAGGGAACTACAATGAGCAGTACTTC CATSPPLGNYNEQYF NA NA TRBJ2-5 TRBV15
TGTGCCAGTCAACTGAGCGGGAGGGGGGTAGGGGAGCAGTACTTC CASQLSGRGVGEQYF TRBD2 few TRBJ2-7 TRBV28
TGTGCCAGCAGTAACACTGGCACTGAAGCTTTCTTT CASSNTGTEAFF NA NA TRBJ1-1 TRBV2
TGCGCCAGCAGCCAAGAGGGACTAGTCGATACCCATGAGCAGTTCTTC CASSQEGLVDTHEQFF TRBD2 few TRBJ2-1 TRBV4-1
TGCAGTGCTAGTTCGGGGCCCTATGGCTACACCTTC CSASSGPYGYTF NA NA TRBJ1-2 TRBV20-1
TGTGCCAGCAGGTTGGCAGTCAGCACAGATACGCAGTATTTT CASRLAVSTDTQYF NA few TRBJ2-3 TRBV12-3/TRBV12-4
TGTGCCAGCAGTTGGGACGGAAGATACGAGCAGTACTTC CASSWDGRYEQYF NA few TRBJ2-7 TRBV27
TGTGCCAGCAGCGAAACCGGGACAGGGGTCGTCGATGAGCAGTACTTC CASSETGTGVVDEQYF TRBD1 NA TRBJ2-7 TRBV25-1
TGTGCCAGCAGTTTATGGACAGTTAACACAGATACGCAGTATTTT CASSLWTVNTDTQYF NA NA TRBJ2-3 TRBV12-3/TRBV12-4
TGCAGTGCCCCGGGGACTAGCGGATTCTACAATGAGCAGTACTTC CSAPGTSGFYNEQYF TRBD2 NA TRBJ2-5 TRBV20-1
TGTGCCAGCTCACCTCTCGCGGGAGGGGCGCAGGATGGCTACACCTTC CASSPLAGGAQDGYTF NA NA TRBJ1-2 TRBV18
TGCAGTGCTAGAGACCTTAGCGGACTCTACGAGCAGTACTTC CSARDLSGLYEQYF NA once TRBJ2-7 TRBV20-1
TGCAGTGTACCGGACATGAACACTGAAGCTTTCTTT CSVPDMNTEAFF NA NA TRBJ1-1 TRBV20-1